The 11 T cell receptor beta chains given below trace back to one sample, sequenced in a study of early T cells in non-severe SARS-CoV-2 infection (TCRdb year 2021). The library was made by 5' RACE. Sequencer: NextSeq 500. The public reads were reprocessed in TCRdb via fastp at Q25 and MiXCR, keeping in-frame beta chains. All rows with the same CDR3 protein become a single entry with the most common DNA and genes. This sample gives under 85,000 distinct CDR3 sequences in total; 5% of them show up just once. The biggest ten clones account for approximately 7.4% of the sample. The material was whole blood, obtained at baseline. Every receptor here comes from an adult who was a healthcare worker with PCR-confirmed SARS-CoV-2 infection or an uninfected control (not recorded which).

The rearrangement joins TRBV4-1 to TRBJ2-7; D is perhaps TRBD2 (5 bases). V was trimmed by 1 base and J by 3 bases, leaving 10 bases between them. The CDR3 is 14 residues long. From germline, CDR1 is MGHRA and CDR2 YSYEKL. The CDR3 DNA is TGCGCCAGCAGCCAAGTCAGTGCGGGCTACGAGCAGTACTTC. Protein sequence: CASSQVSAGYEQYF.

This clonotype came up many times. V and J are TRBV12-3 or TRBV12-4 and TRBJ1-5; D is unclear. This CDR3 is built from 14 residues. V dropped 5 bases and J dropped 3 bases, with 11 bases sitting between them. CDR3 sequence: CASSTDRFNQPQHF. CDR3 sequence (DNA): TGTGCCAGCAGTACTGACCGATTCAATCAGCCCCAGCATTTT.

This clonotype has more than one count but fewer than ten. The chain joins TRBV7-9 to TRBJ1-4; no firm D call. Germline CDR1 is SEHNR and CDR2 is FQNEAQ (reference sequence). V lost 4 bases and J lost 8, with 20 bases in between. The CDR3 covers 16 residues. The CDR3 region has the DNA TGTGCCAGCAGCTCGCGTGAAGCGACGATTTGGGAAAAACTGTTTTTT. As protein: CASSSREATIWEKLFF.

This clonotype was seen only a few times. The chain is built from TRBV21-1 and TRBJ1-1; whether TRBD1, the table's D call, matches the DNA was not checked. TRBV21-1 represents a pseudogene. This CDR3 has 14 amino acids. CDR3 DNA: TGTGCCACCCTCCGGAGACAGGGGAACACTGAAGCTTTCTTT. Translating it yields CATLRRQGNTEAFF.

The chain couples TRBV12-3 or TRBV12-4 to TRBJ2-7; the match to TRBD2 covers 10 bases. J gave up 4 bases and V 2 bases, and 2 bases lay outside the gene matches. This CDR3 comprises 14 residues. The DNA of the CDR3 is TGTGCCAGCAGTTTAACTAGCGGGAAATACGAGCAGTACTTC. Translated: CASSLTSGKYEQYF.

This clonotype was observed many times. V gene TRBV11-2 combines with J gene TRBJ2-7; no reliable D call. Germline lookup yields CDR1 SGHAT and CDR2 FQNNGV. The CDR3 runs to 11 residues. V lost 0 bases and J lost 10, with 7 bases in between. In DNA form, the CDR3 reads TGTGCCAGCAGCTTAGACTCTACCCAGTACTTC. It encodes CASSLDSTQYF. Full variable domain (remainder filled in from reference TRBV11-2 and TRBJ2-7): EAGVAQSPRYKIIEKRQSVAFWCNPISGHATLYWYQQILGQGPKLLIQFQNNGVVDDSQLPKDRFSAERLKGVDSTLKIQPAKLEDSAVYLCASSLDSTQYFGPGTRLTVT.

This clonotype was detected ten times or more. The V and J genes are TRBV12-3 or TRBV12-4 and TRBJ2-3, with 8 positions matching TRBD2. The CDR3 has 15 residues. The J segment lost 4 bases and the V segment lost 5 bases, leaving 8 bases of the junction unmatched. CDR3 protein: CASSPQAGAADTQYF. In nucleotides, the CDR3 is TGTGCCAGCAGTCCTCAAGCGGGAGCGGCAGATACGCAGTATTTT.

This clonotype has at least ten counts. Here the CDR3 reads CASSEAGTGDGYTF. The CDR3 bases are TGTGCCAGCAGTGAAGCGGGGACAGGGGATGGCTACACCTTC. V and J are TRBV6-1 and TRBJ1-2; 10 nucleotides agree with TRBD1. V lost 0 bases and J lost 6; bases outside the gene matches: 1. The CDR3 is 14 amino acids. Germline V gene data show CDR1 as MNHNS and CDR2 as SASEGT.

The table lists this clonotype with many counts. V gene TRBV11-2 combines with J gene TRBJ2-6; D ambiguous. Germline loops: CDR1 SGHAT, CDR2 FQNNGV. V was clipped by 3 bases and J by 0 bases, with 3 bases between them. The CDR3 consists of 14 residues. CDR3 sequence: CASSFHSGANVLTF. CDR3 bases: TGTGCCAGCAGCTTTCACTCTGGGGCCAACGTCCTGACTTTC.

This clonotype has ten or more counts. The rearrangement links TRBV30 to TRBJ2-7; D unresolved. Germline V gene data show CDR1 as GTSNPN and CDR2 as SVGIG (reference sequence). Trimming stripped 5 bases from V and 2 bases from J, with 7 bases between. CDR3 length: 11 residues. Here the CDR3 DNA reads TGTGCCTGGGCCGGACCCTACGAGCAGTACTTC. This sequence encodes CAWAGPYEQYF.

This clonotype was recorded a few times. The genes are TRBV5-1 and TRBJ2-7, with D perhaps TRBD1 (6 bases). This CDR3 spans 15 amino acids. The germline V and J ends were trimmed by 4 bases and 1 base, with 15 bases remaining between them. Germline CDR1 and CDR2: SGHRS and YFSETQ. The CDR3 DNA follows: TGCGCCAGCAGCCCGCCAGGACAGATTTCCTACGAGCAGTACTTC. Amino acid sequence: CASSPPGQISYEQYF.